This T cell receptor beta chain emerged from a study of cytomegalovirus exposure and HLA in healthy donors. The PCR made use of 60 Vbeta and 13 Jbeta primers. TCRdb's copy holds only in-frame clones and misses some; the assay was immunoSEQ multiplex PCR. The sample records 60,000 to 90,000 clones, approximately 63% being singletons. The germline V gene encodes CDR1 SEHNR and CDR2 FQNEAQ (reference sequence). The CDR3 is made up of 17 amino acids. V gave up 1 base and J gave up 3 bases, with 16 bases separating them. The count of this clone is one. The TCR sequence derives from a woman between 50 and 59 years old in good health and CMV-seropositive. The material sequenced was PBMCs. The chain links TRBV7-9 to TRBJ1-5; D is perhaps TRBD1 (5 bases). The CDR3 DNA follows: TGTGCCAGCAGCTTAGAGCTTTGGGGGGGTTTCAATCAGCCCCAGCATTTT. Translated: CASSLELWGGFNQPQHF.